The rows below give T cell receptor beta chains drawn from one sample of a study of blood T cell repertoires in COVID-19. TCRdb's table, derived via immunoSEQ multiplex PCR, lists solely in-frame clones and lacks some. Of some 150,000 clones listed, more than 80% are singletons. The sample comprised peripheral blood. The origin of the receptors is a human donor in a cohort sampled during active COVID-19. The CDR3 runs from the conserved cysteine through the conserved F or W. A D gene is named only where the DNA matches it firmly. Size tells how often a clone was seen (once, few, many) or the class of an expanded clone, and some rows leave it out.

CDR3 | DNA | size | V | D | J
CASSKLGAGEQYF | TGTGCCAGCAGCAAGTTGGGGGCCGGGGAGCAGTACTTC | - | TRBV21-1 | - | TRBJ2-7
CASSPPARGGKDTQYF | TGTGCCAGCAGCCCACCGGCGAGGGGGGGAAAAGATACGCAGTATTTT | once | TRBV7-8 | - | TRBJ2-3
CARERDTRYQETQYF | TGTGCCAGGGAACGGGACACCCGGTACCAAGAGACCCAGTACTTC | - | TRBV21-1 | - | TRBJ2-5
CASSLVGPETQYF | TGTGCCAGCAGCTTGGTGGGGCCAGAGACCCAGTACTTC | - | TRBV5-6 | - | TRBJ2-5
CASSPSRETQYF | TGTGCCAGCAGTCCTAGCAGGGAGACCCAGTACTTC | - | TRBV6-5 | - | TRBJ2-5
CASSMTGGAGANEQFF | TGTGCCAGTAGTATGACTGGGGGGGCCGGTGCAAATGAGCAGTTCTTC | once | TRBV19 | - | TRBJ2-1
CASTQLVGGQEKLFF | TGTGCCAGCACCCAATTAGTGGGGGGTCAGGAAAAACTGTTTTTT | - | TRBV6-5 | - | TRBJ1-4
CASSLQTGGAEKLFF | TGTGCCAGCAGCCTCCAGACAGGGGGGGCTGAAAAACTGTTTTTT | - | TRBV7-8 | TRBD1 | TRBJ1-4
CASSRTDSYEQYF | TGTGCCAGCAGCCGGACAGACTCCTACGAGCAGTACTTC | few | TRBV11-1 | - | TRBJ2-7
CASSRGVINSPLHF | TGTGCCAGCAGCCGAGGTGTGATTAATTCACCCCTCCACTTT | - | TRBV11-1 | - | TRBJ1-6
CASSPDRGSNYGYTF | TGTGCCAGCAGCCCTGACAGGGGTTCAAACTATGGCTACACCTTC | few | TRBV4-2 | TRBD1 | TRBJ1-2
CASRGQFQETQYF | TGTGCCAGCAGAGGACAGTTCCAAGAGACCCAGTACTTC | - | TRBV6-5 | - | TRBJ2-5
CASRQGTQQPQHF | TGTGCCAGCAGGCAGGGAACCCAACAGCCCCAGCATTTT | - | TRBV12-3/TRBV12-4 | - | TRBJ1-5
CARLAGDLGANVLTF | TGTGCCAGGCTAGCGGGGGACTTGGGGGCCAACGTCCTGACTTTC | - | TRBV28 | TRBD2 | TRBJ2-6
CASSLGFGSGGSQYF | TGTGCCAGCAGCTTGGGGTTCGGTAGCGGGGGTTCGCAGTATTTT | - | TRBV5-4 | TRBD2 | TRBJ2-3
CASSFRSSSEAFF | TGTGCCAGCAGTTTCAGGTCGTCAAGTGAAGCTTTCTTT | few | TRBV12-3/TRBV12-4 | - | TRBJ1-1
CASSGGTGATNEKLFF | TGTGCCAGCAGCGGGGGGACAGGGGCAACTAATGAAAAACTGTTTTTT | - | TRBV5-6 | TRBD1 | TRBJ1-4
CASSLVRDSRSGELFF | TGTGCCAGCAGCTTAGTCCGGGACAGTCGTTCCGGGGAGCTGTTTTTT | - | TRBV7-6 | TRBD1 | TRBJ2-2
CASSDQGGRVSPLHF | TGTGCCAGTAGTGACCAGGGAGGTCGGGTTTCACCCCTCCACTTT | - | TRBV19 | - | TRBJ1-6
CASSEAGGANTIYF | TGTGCCAGCAGTGAAGCGGGGGGAGCAAACACCATATATTTT | - | TRBV6-1 | - | TRBJ1-3
CASSPSPGWRAFF | TGTGCCAGCAGTCCCTCGCCGGGATGGAGGGCTTTCTTT | few | TRBV27 | - | TRBJ1-1
CASSQVKSYGQYF | TGTGCCAGCAGCCAAGTGAAGTCCTATGGGCAGTACTTC | - | TRBV14 | - | TRBJ2-7
CASSLRGAGGSNYGYTF | TGTGCCAGCAGCTTGAGGGGTGCAGGGGGGAGTAACTATGGCTACACCTTC | - | TRBV5-4 | TRBD1 | TRBJ1-2
CASSQRTSGGYEQYF | TGTGCCAGCAGCCAAAGGACTAGCGGGGGCTACGAGCAGTACTTC | - | TRBV3-1/TRBV3-2 | TRBD2 | TRBJ2-7
CASSISRTERQQPQHF | TGTGCCAGTAGTATCTCCCGGACAGAACGGCAACAGCCCCAGCATTTT | - | TRBV19 | - | TRBJ1-5
CASRFSGVGRNEQFF | TGTGCCAGCAGGTTTTCGGGGGTAGGGCGCAATGAGCAGTTCTTC | - | TRBV28 | - | TRBJ2-1
CASSPPSSAYRNGYTF | TGTGCCAGCAGCCCCCCGTCTTCGGCGTACAGGAATGGCTACACCTTC | - | TRBV5-6 | - | TRBJ1-2
CASSPGQQETQYF | TGTGCCAGCAGCCCCGGACAGCAAGAGACCCAGTACTTC | - | TRBV7-3 | - | TRBJ2-5
CASILIAGQGIYEQYF | TGTGCCAGCATACTTATTGCGGGACAGGGGATCTACGAGCAGTACTTC | - | TRBV6-6 | TRBD1 | TRBJ2-7
CASSIQGASNSPLHF | TGTGCCAGTAGTATACAGGGGGCTTCTAATTCACCCCTCCACTTT | once | TRBV19 | TRBD1 | TRBJ1-6
CASSLAPDWTQETQYF | TGTGCCAGCAGCTTAGCCCCGGACTGGACCCAAGAGACCCAGTACTTC | - | TRBV13 | - | TRBJ2-5
CASRRGPDSGNTIYF | TGTGCCAGCAGGAGGGGGCCTGACTCTGGAAACACCATATATTTT | once | TRBV5-4 | TRBD1 | TRBJ1-3
CASSQGTNYNEQFF | TGTGCCAGCAGCCAAGGGACAAATTACAATGAGCAGTTCTTC | - | TRBV3-1/TRBV3-2 | - | TRBJ2-1
CASSIDRASYEQYF | TGTGCCAGTAGTATCGACAGGGCCTCATACGAGCAGTACTTC | once | TRBV19 | TRBD1 | TRBJ2-7
CASSFGLATNHYEQYF | TGCGCCAGCAGCTTTGGGCTAGCGACCAACCACTACGAGCAGTACTTC | - | TRBV5-1 | - | TRBJ2-7
CASSARTRNTEAFF | TGTGCCAGCAGCGCGCGGACAAGGAACACTGAAGCTTTCTTT | - | TRBV4-2 | - | TRBJ1-1
CASSLGREAPQHF | TGTGCCAGCAGCTTAGGGCGGGAGGCGCCCCAGCATTTT | - | TRBV7-2 | - | TRBJ1-5
CASSVASGLLETQYF | TGTGCCAGCAGCGTAGCGTCAGGTCTTTTGGAGACCCAGTACTTC | - | TRBV9 | - | TRBJ2-5
CASSLDRGPYEQYF | TGTGCCAGCAGCTTAGACAGGGGACCCTACGAGCAGTACTTC | - | TRBV5-4 | TRBD1 | TRBJ2-7
CASSSGGGEEQFF | TGCGCCAGCAGCTCGGGCGGGGGGGAAGAGCAGTTCTTC | - | TRBV5-1 | TRBD2 | TRBJ2-1
CASSQEGLQRTDTQYF | TGCGCCAGCAGCCAAGAGGGACTCCAACGCACAGATACGCAGTATTTT | - | TRBV4-1 | - | TRBJ2-3